This T cell receptor beta chain is drawn from a study of cytomegalovirus exposure and HLA in healthy donors. Trimming took 4 bases from V and 10 from J, leaving 18 bases between them. The CDR3 is 14 residues long. CDR1 SGDLS and CDR2 YYNGEE come from the germline V gene. Findings and caveats of the study: Subsequent analysis found a tendency for first-cohort TCR clusters to co-occur within the roughly 130 validation repertoires.

As regards this clone: Its antigen is unidentified.

The table came from immunoSEQ multiplex PCR; TCRdb's copy has only in-frame clones and leaves some out. Of about 56,000 clones listed, 85% to 95% were seen once; the top ten hold about 1%. This chain connects TRBV9 to TRBJ2-1; perhaps TRBD2 as D (6 bases). The sequencing sample was made of PBMCs. This TCR came from a man between 18 and 35 years old in good health and CMV-seronegative. The CDR3 bases are TGTGCCAGCAGCACGGGACTTGGGGTTGAGGAGCAGTTCTTC. Translating gives CASSTGLGVEEQFF.